The rows below give T cell receptor beta chains drawn from one sample of a study of OX40 agonist ivuxolimab in advanced cancers. Profiling relied on immunoSEQ multiplex PCR, and the TCRdb table lists in-frame clones only, not all of them. The sample contains 100,000 or so clones, roughly 95% of which appear only once. The sequenced sample was CD4+ or CD8+ T cells sorted from blood, obtained in a trial of the OX40 agonist ivuxolimab. Receptor source: an adult with an advanced solid tumor such as melanoma, head and neck, liver or kidney cancer. Both conserved end residues are part of each CDR3. Fields, in order: D gene, clone size, J gene, V gene, CDR3 DNA, CDR3 protein. A D gene is named only where the DNA matches it firmly. Not every row has a clone size; where given, it reads once, few, many or a size class.

D gene: TRBD1; clone size: -; J gene: TRBJ1-6; V gene: TRBV14; CDR3 DNA: TGTGCCAGCAGCTACAGGGGGAGCACCTATAATTCACCCCTCCACTTT; CDR3 protein: CASSYRGSTYNSPLHF
D gene: -; clone size: -; J gene: TRBJ2-3; V gene: TRBV9; CDR3 DNA: TGTGCCAGCAGCGGACCCCTTGGCGGGAGCACAGATACGCAGTATTTT; CDR3 protein: CASSGPLGGSTDTQYF
D gene: TRBD1; clone size: -; J gene: TRBJ1-4; V gene: TRBV5-6; CDR3 DNA: TGTGCCAGCAGCTCCGGGACAGGGGTGGCTGAAAAACTGTTTTTT; CDR3 protein: CASSSGTGVAEKLFF
D gene: -; clone size: -; J gene: TRBJ1-2; V gene: TRBV7-2; CDR3 DNA: TGTGCCAGCAGCCCACCCGCGGCAAAGGTCTTCTATGGCTACACCTTC; CDR3 protein: CASSPPAAKVFYGYTF
D gene: TRBD2; clone size: -; J gene: TRBJ2-5; V gene: TRBV9; CDR3 DNA: TGTGCCAGCAGCGTAGTACTAGCGGGGGGAGAAGAGACCCAGTACTTC; CDR3 protein: CASSVVLAGGEETQYF
D gene: TRBD1; clone size: once; J gene: TRBJ2-6; V gene: TRBV7-9; CDR3 DNA: TGTGCCAGCAGCTTGGGACAGGGTTCTGGGGCCAACGTCCTGACTTTC; CDR3 protein: CASSLGQGSGANVLTF
D gene: TRBD1; clone size: -; J gene: TRBJ1-6; V gene: TRBV29-1; CDR3 DNA: TGCAGCGCCTCCGGGACAGGCTTACCCCTCCACTTT; CDR3 protein: CSASGTGLPLHF
D gene: -; clone size: -; J gene: TRBJ1-1; V gene: TRBV5-6; CDR3 DNA: TGTGCCAGCAGCTCCCCGGGGTGGGAAGGAACTGAAGCTTTCTTT; CDR3 protein: CASSSPGWEGTEAFF
D gene: TRBD1; clone size: -; J gene: TRBJ2-7; V gene: TRBV4-3; CDR3 DNA: TGCGCCAGCAGCCAAGCCGCAAACTCCGGGACAGGGGGAATCTACGAGCAGTACTTC; CDR3 protein: CASSQAANSGTGGIYEQYF
D gene: TRBD1; clone size: -; J gene: TRBJ1-3; V gene: TRBV5-4; CDR3 DNA: TGTGCCAGCAGCTCCGGACAGGAAAGGTCTGGAAACACCATATATTTT; CDR3 protein: CASSSGQERSGNTIYF
D gene: -; clone size: -; J gene: TRBJ1-1; V gene: TRBV6-5; CDR3 DNA: TGTGCCAGCCAGCACCGCAAGGGGACCACTGAAGCTTTCTTT; CDR3 protein: CASQHRKGTTEAFF
D gene: TRBD2; clone size: -; J gene: TRBJ2-7; V gene: TRBV28; CDR3 DNA: TGTGCCAGCAGTGCAGGACTAGGCGAGCAGTACTTC; CDR3 protein: CASSAGLGEQYF
D gene: TRBD1; clone size: -; J gene: TRBJ2-5; V gene: TRBV7-2; CDR3 DNA: TGTGCCAGCAAACCAATCAGATCTAGGGGGCGCGGTGAGACCCAGTACTTC; CDR3 protein: CASKPIRSRGRGETQYF
D gene: -; clone size: -; J gene: TRBJ2-7; V gene: TRBV6-5; CDR3 DNA: TGTGCCAGCAGTTACTGGCAGGGTTACGAGCAGTACTTC; CDR3 protein: CASSYWQGYEQYF
D gene: -; clone size: -; J gene: TRBJ2-7; V gene: TRBV4-3; CDR3 DNA: TGCGCCAGCAGCCAAGAGGCCTTGCACTACGAGCAGTACTTC; CDR3 protein: CASSQEALHYEQYF
D gene: TRBD2; clone size: once; J gene: TRBJ2-5; V gene: TRBV5-1; CDR3 DNA: TGCGCCAGCAGCCGCCCCGCGGGAGGAGAGACCCAGTACTTC; CDR3 protein: CASSRPAGGETQYF
D gene: -; clone size: -; J gene: TRBJ2-6; V gene: TRBV7-2; CDR3 DNA: TGTGCCAGCAGCTTAGACAGTACCTCTGGGGCCAACGTCCTGACTTTC; CDR3 protein: CASSLDSTSGANVLTF
D gene: -; clone size: -; J gene: TRBJ1-6; V gene: TRBV4-2; CDR3 DNA: TGTGCCAGCAGCCAGGGGACGGTAGCGAATTTGTCACCCCTCCACTTT; CDR3 protein: CASSQGTVANLSPLHF
D gene: -; clone size: -; J gene: TRBJ2-2; V gene: TRBV2; CDR3 DNA: TGTGCCAGCACCGAGGGAGTCACCGAGAGGGGCGGGGAGCTGTTTTTT; CDR3 protein: CASTEGVTERGGELFF
D gene: -; clone size: -; J gene: TRBJ2-5; V gene: TRBV4-1; CDR3 DNA: TGCGCCAGCAGCCAAGATTCCGGACGCGGAGGGCTAGAGACCCAGTACTTC; CDR3 protein: CASSQDSGRGGLETQYF
D gene: TRBD1; clone size: -; J gene: TRBJ1-5; V gene: TRBV5-6; CDR3 DNA: TGTGCCAGCAGCCCGGGAGGGACAGGGAGCAATCAGCCCCAGCATTTT; CDR3 protein: CASSPGGTGSNQPQHF
D gene: TRBD2; clone size: -; J gene: TRBJ2-2; V gene: TRBV7-3; CDR3 DNA: TGTGCCAGCAGCGGCCCGGGACTAGGGAACACCGGGGAGCTGTTTTTT; CDR3 protein: CASSGPGLGNTGELFF
D gene: -; clone size: few; J gene: TRBJ1-1; V gene: TRBV9; CDR3 DNA: TGTGCCAGCAGCGTCCTAGGAGGGAGCACTGAAGCTTTCTTT; CDR3 protein: CASSVLGGSTEAFF
D gene: -; clone size: -; J gene: TRBJ1-4; V gene: TRBV5-1; CDR3 DNA: TGCGCCAGCAGCTGGACAGACAATAATGAAAAACTGTTTTTT; CDR3 protein: CASSWTDNNEKLFF
D gene: TRBD2; clone size: once; J gene: TRBJ2-7; V gene: TRBV5-1; CDR3 DNA: TGCGCCAGCAGCACTAGCGGGGGGTCCTACGAGCAGTACTTC; CDR3 protein: CASSTSGGSYEQYF
D gene: TRBD1; clone size: -; J gene: TRBJ1-6; V gene: TRBV5-1; CDR3 DNA: TGCGCCAGCAGCTCGGCCCCCGACAGGGGCAATTCACCCCTCCACTTT; CDR3 protein: CASSSAPDRGNSPLHF
D gene: TRBD1; clone size: -; J gene: TRBJ1-2; V gene: TRBV28; CDR3 DNA: TGTGCCACCCAGACCGCGGGACAGGGGGCGAACTATGGCTACACCTTC; CDR3 protein: CATQTAGQGANYGYTF
D gene: -; clone size: -; J gene: TRBJ1-1; V gene: TRBV11-2; CDR3 DNA: TGTGCCAGCAGCTTTGGGGGGAACACTGAAGCTTTCTTT; CDR3 protein: CASSFGGNTEAFF
D gene: TRBD2; clone size: -; J gene: TRBJ2-1; V gene: TRBV27; CDR3 DNA: TGTGCCAGCACCCCCGTAGGTAGCGGGAGGGCCAATGAGCAGTTCTTC; CDR3 protein: CASTPVGSGRANEQFF
D gene: -; clone size: -; J gene: TRBJ1-3; V gene: TRBV7-2; CDR3 DNA: TGTGCCAGCAGCTTAGTGGCAGGGGTAACCTCTGGAAACACCATATATTTT; CDR3 protein: CASSLVAGVTSGNTIYF
D gene: -; clone size: -; J gene: TRBJ2-3; V gene: TRBV19; CDR3 DNA: TGTGCCAGTAGTATAGACCCACCGGGTCCAACTAGCACAGATACGCAGTATTTT; CDR3 protein: CASSIDPPGPTSTDTQYF
D gene: -; clone size: -; J gene: TRBJ1-1; V gene: TRBV5-4; CDR3 DNA: TGCGCCAGCAGCCCGGAGTTGGGGAATACTGAAGCTTTCTTT; CDR3 protein: CASSPELGNTEAFF
D gene: -; clone size: -; J gene: TRBJ2-1; V gene: TRBV5-4; CDR3 DNA: TGTGCCAGCAGCCAAGAAGTCGGCCGTAGTGAGCAGTTCTTC; CDR3 protein: CASSQEVGRSEQFF
D gene: -; clone size: -; J gene: TRBJ2-5; V gene: TRBV5-1; CDR3 DNA: TGCGCCAGCACCTGGAGCGGTTATACGGAGACCCAGTACTTC; CDR3 protein: CASTWSGYTETQYF
D gene: -; clone size: few; J gene: TRBJ1-6; V gene: TRBV15; CDR3 DNA: TGTGCCACCAGCAGGCAGGGGCTGGATTCACCCCTCCACTTT; CDR3 protein: CATSRQGLDSPLHF
D gene: TRBD1; clone size: -; J gene: TRBJ1-2; V gene: TRBV7-2; CDR3 DNA: TGTGCCAGCAGCTCAGGACAGGGAGGTGGCTATGGCTACACCTTC; CDR3 protein: CASSSGQGGGYGYTF
D gene: -; clone size: -; J gene: TRBJ2-2; V gene: TRBV18; CDR3 DNA: TGTGCCAGCTCACCAGGAACCGGGGAGCTGTTTTTT; CDR3 protein: CASSPGTGELFF
D gene: -; clone size: -; J gene: TRBJ1-2; V gene: TRBV28; CDR3 DNA: TGTGCCAGCAGTTTACAACATCGGACGGGCTATGGCTACACCTTC; CDR3 protein: CASSLQHRTGYGYTF
D gene: TRBD1; clone size: once; J gene: TRBJ1-5; V gene: TRBV5-1; CDR3 DNA: TGCGCCAGCAGCTCCGGGACAGGTTTCAATCAGCCCCAGCATTTT; CDR3 protein: CASSSGTGFNQPQHF
D gene: TRBD1; clone size: -; J gene: TRBJ1-2; V gene: TRBV19; CDR3 DNA: TGTGCCAGTAGTATGAGGGGGCGGCTCGGCTACACCTTC; CDR3 protein: CASSMRGRLGYTF
D gene: -; clone size: -; J gene: TRBJ1-1; V gene: TRBV6-6; CDR3 DNA: TGTGCCAGCAGTAGACAAGGGGGGAACACTGAAGCTTTCTTT; CDR3 protein: CASSRQGGNTEAFF
D gene: -; clone size: -; J gene: TRBJ1-1; V gene: TRBV7-2; CDR3 DNA: TGTGCCAGCAGCTCAGGACCGACGACTGAAGCTTTCTTT; CDR3 protein: CASSSGPTTEAFF
D gene: -; clone size: -; J gene: TRBJ1-2; V gene: TRBV19; CDR3 DNA: TGTGCCAGTAGTATAGAGGGGGCGCGGCACTATGGCTACACCTTC; CDR3 protein: CASSIEGARHYGYTF
D gene: -; clone size: -; J gene: TRBJ1-5; V gene: TRBV6-1; CDR3 DNA: TGTGCCAGCAGTGAAGCTTACCTTTATAGCAATCAGCCCCAGCATTTT; CDR3 protein: CASSEAYLYSNQPQHF
D gene: TRBD1; clone size: -; J gene: TRBJ2-3; V gene: TRBV7-9; CDR3 DNA: TGTGCCAGCAGCTTAGTTTGGGGACAGGGGGCCCCAGATACGCAGTATTTT; CDR3 protein: CASSLVWGQGAPDTQYF
D gene: -; clone size: -; J gene: TRBJ1-2; V gene: TRBV6-6; CDR3 DNA: TGTGCCAGCAGTTACTCATCTGGCGACCTCTATGGCTACACCTTC; CDR3 protein: CASSYSSGDLYGYTF
D gene: -; clone size: -; J gene: TRBJ2-7; V gene: TRBV14; CDR3 DNA: TGTGCCAGCAGCCGCGAACCAAACCGGGTCACACTTCCTCCTACCTACGAGCAGTACTTC; CDR3 protein: CASSREPNRVTLPPTYEQYF
D gene: TRBD1; clone size: -; J gene: TRBJ1-2; V gene: TRBV6-5; CDR3 DNA: TGTGCCAGCAGTCGGACAGGAGCCTATGGCTACACCTTC; CDR3 protein: CASSRTGAYGYTF
D gene: -; clone size: -; J gene: TRBJ1-5; V gene: TRBV5-6; CDR3 DNA: TGTGCCAGCAGCTTGTTGACAGGAGCCTATCATCAGCCCCAGCATTTT; CDR3 protein: CASSLLTGAYHQPQHF
D gene: -; clone size: -; J gene: TRBJ2-7; V gene: TRBV6-1; CDR3 DNA: TGTGCCAGCACTAGGGGGGATCCAGGCTACGAGCAGTACTTC; CDR3 protein: CASTRGDPGYEQYF